Following are 4 T cell receptor beta chains from one sample sequenced in a study of blood T cell repertoires in COVID-19. Profiled with immunoSEQ multiplex PCR; TCRdb holds only in-frame clones, not every one. The table records around 190,000 clones, about 88% of them present only once. What was sequenced was PBMCs or T cells enriched from blood (not recorded which). The receptors were sampled from a woman aged 25 to 39 who had recovered from COVID-19.

The CDR3 DNA reads TGCGCCAGCAGCTTCGGGGTAGGGTACGAGCAGTACGTC. Amino acid sequence: CASSFGVGYEQYV. The V gene is TRBV5-1, the J gene TRBJ2-7, with a possible D match to TRBD2 (5 bases). Germline V lookup: CDR1 SGHRS, CDR2 YFSETQ. With 2 bases removed from V and 4 bases from J, the gap between germline ends came to 10 bases. The CDR3 is made up of 13 amino acids.

The CDR3: CASKDQGARTYEQYF. In nucleotides, the CDR3 is TGTGCCAGTAAGGATCAGGGGGCCCGGACCTACGAGCAGTACTTC. V gene TRBV19 combines with J gene TRBJ2-7, with 8 positions matching TRBD1. Germline trimming cut 7 bases from V and 2 bases from J; bases unmatched to any gene: 10. The CDR3 has 15 residues. Germline loops: CDR1 LNHDA, CDR2 SQIVND (reference sequence).

This chain links TRBV18 with TRBJ1-5, with D possibly TRBD1 on 6 matching bases. Germline V gene lookup returns CDR1 KGHSH and CDR2 LQKENI. The CDR3 covers 15 residues. The V gene lost 3 bases and the J gene lost 6 bases, with 15 bases spanning the gap. Here the CDR3 reads CASSPGQGKGQPQHF. For the CDR3, the DNA is TGTGCCAGCTCACCCGGCCAGGGGAAGGGTCAGCCCCAGCATTTT.

This clone was detected once. This sequence joins TRBV27 and TRBJ2-1; D gene ambiguous. Germline assignment: CDR1 MNHEY and CDR2 SMNVEV (reference sequence). The V and J ends lost 5 bases and 0 bases respectively, with 5 bases between them. The CDR3 covers 13 residues. The CDR3 nucleotides read TGTGCCAGCAGTCCCCTCTCCTACAATGAGCAGTTCTTC. Translated: CASSPLSYNEQFF.